This T cell receptor beta chain stems from a study of blood T cell repertoires in COVID-19. Study at large: The origin of the acute and convalescent COVID-19 samples was the United States, Italy and Spain. Sources were T cells, B-cell-depleted T cells, or PBMCs; the material itself was cDNA or gDNA.

Seattle's enrolled individuals joined amid active infection and were then monitored longitudinally. Trimming shortened V by 4 bases and J by 7 bases, and 23 bases separated the two germline ends. In germline, CDR1 is SGHRS, CDR2 YFSETQ. This CDR3 region has 17 residues. In the authors' methods: Reference gene primer amplification yielded estimated nucleated cell counts. Generated by immunoSEQ multiplex PCR, the TCRdb table keeps only in-frame clones and is missing some. V and J calls and clone size come straight from that table; D and trimming were deduced from the DNA. The table includes under 400,000 clones, approximately 89% detected once.

Sequencing was done on a sample of peripheral blood. V and J are TRBV5-1 and TRBJ2-2, with a tentative D call TRBD2 (6 bases). The clonotype originates from a woman in her sixties with COVID-19, enrolled during active disease. In DNA form, the CDR3 reads TGCGCCAGCAGCCCCTATTCGGCCAGCGGGTCTGGCGGGGAGCTGTTTTTT. Translated, it gives CASSPYSASGSGGELFF.